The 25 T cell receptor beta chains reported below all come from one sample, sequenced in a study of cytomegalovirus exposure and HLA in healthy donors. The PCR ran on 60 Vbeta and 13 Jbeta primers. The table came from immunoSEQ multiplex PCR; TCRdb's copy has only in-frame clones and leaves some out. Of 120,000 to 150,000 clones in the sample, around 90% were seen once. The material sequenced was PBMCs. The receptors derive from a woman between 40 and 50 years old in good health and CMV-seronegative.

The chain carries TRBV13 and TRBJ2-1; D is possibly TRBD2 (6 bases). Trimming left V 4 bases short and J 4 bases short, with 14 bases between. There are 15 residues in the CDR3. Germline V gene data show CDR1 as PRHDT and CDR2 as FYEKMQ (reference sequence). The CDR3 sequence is CASSWGVAEYNEQFF. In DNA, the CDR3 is TGTGCCAGCAGCTGGGGGGTGGCGGAGTACAATGAGCAGTTCTTC.

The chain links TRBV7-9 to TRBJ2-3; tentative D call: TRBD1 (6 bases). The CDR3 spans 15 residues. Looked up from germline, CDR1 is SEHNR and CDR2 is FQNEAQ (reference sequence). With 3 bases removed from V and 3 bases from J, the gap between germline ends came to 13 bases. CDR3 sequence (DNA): TGTGCCAGCAGCTTTGGGCAGGGGCGAACAGATACGCAGTATTTT. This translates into CASSFGQGRTDTQYF.

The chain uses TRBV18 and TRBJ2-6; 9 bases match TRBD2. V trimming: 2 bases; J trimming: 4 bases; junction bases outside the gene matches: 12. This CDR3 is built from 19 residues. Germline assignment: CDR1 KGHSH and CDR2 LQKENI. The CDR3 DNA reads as TGTGCCAGCTCACCAGAACTAGCGGGTACTTCTACGGGGGCCAACGTCCTGACTTTC. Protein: CASSPELAGTSTGANVLTF.

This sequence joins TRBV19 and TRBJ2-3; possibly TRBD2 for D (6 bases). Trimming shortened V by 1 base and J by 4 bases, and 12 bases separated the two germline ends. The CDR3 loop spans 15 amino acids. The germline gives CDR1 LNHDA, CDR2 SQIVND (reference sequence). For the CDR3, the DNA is TGTGCCAGTAGTATAGCGGGAGTTGGTGCAGATACGCAGTATTTT. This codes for CASSIAGVGADTQYF.

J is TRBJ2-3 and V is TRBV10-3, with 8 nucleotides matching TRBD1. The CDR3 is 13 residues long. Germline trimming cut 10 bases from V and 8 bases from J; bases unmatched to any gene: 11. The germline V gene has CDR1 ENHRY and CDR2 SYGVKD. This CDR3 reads CASQTGEISTQYF. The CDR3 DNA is TGTGCCAGCCAGACAGGGGAAATTTCTACGCAGTATTTT.

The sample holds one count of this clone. The CDR3 here is CASSSEGKEQFF. CDR3 in DNA: TGTGCCAGCAGCTCGGAGGGGAAGGAGCAGTTCTTC. The V gene is TRBV11-3, the J gene TRBJ2-1; D perhaps matches TRBD2 (6 bases). Trimming stripped 4 bases from V and 10 bases from J, with 11 bases between. This CDR3 contains 12 residues. The germline V gene has CDR1 SGHNT and CDR2 YENEEA.

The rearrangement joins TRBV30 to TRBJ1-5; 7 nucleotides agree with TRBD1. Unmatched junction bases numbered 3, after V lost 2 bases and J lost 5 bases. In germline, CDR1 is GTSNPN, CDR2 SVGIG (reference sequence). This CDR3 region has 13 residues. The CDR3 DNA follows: TGTGCCTGGAGTACAGGGGCACATCAGCCCCAGCATTTT. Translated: CAWSTGAHQPQHF.

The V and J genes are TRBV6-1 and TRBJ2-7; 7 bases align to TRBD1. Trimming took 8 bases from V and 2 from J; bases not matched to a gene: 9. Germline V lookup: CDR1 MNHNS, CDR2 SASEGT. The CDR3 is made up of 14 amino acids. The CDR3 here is CASCSGTATYEQYF. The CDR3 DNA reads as TGTGCCAGCTGCTCCGGGACAGCTACCTACGAGCAGTACTTC.

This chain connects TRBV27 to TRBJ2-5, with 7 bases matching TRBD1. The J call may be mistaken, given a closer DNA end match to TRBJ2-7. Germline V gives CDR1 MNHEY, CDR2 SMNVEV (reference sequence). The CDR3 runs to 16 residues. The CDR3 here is CASSLAFRQGAYEQYF. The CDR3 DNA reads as TGTGCCAGCAGTCTCGCTTTCAGACAGGGCGCCTACGAGCAGTACTTC.

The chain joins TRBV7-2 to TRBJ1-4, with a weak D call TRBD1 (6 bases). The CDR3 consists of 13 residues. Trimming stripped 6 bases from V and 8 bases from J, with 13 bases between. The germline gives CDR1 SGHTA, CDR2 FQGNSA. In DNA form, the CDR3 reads TGTGCCAGCAGAAACAGGGTTGAAGAAAAACTGTTTTTT. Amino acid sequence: CASRNRVEEKLFF.

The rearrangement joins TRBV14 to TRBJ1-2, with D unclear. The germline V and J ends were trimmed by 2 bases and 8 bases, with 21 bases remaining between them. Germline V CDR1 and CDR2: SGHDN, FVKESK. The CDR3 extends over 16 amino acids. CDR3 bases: TGTGCCAGCAGCCAATGGTCCGAGGCGGTACCCTGGGGCTACACCTTC. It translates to CASSQWSEAVPWGYTF. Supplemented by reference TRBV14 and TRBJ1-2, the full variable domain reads EAGVTQFPSHSVIEKGQTVTLRCDPISGHDNLYWYRRVMGKEIKFLLHFVKESKQDESGMPNNRFLAERTGGTYSTLKVQPAELEDSGVYFCASSQWSEAVPWGYTFGSGTRLTVV.

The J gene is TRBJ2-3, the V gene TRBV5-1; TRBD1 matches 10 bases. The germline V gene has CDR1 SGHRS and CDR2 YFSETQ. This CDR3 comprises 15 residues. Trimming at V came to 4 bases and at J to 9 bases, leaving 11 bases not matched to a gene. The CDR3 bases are TGCGCCAGCAGCACCGTCCCGGGACAGGGGAACACGCAGTATTTT. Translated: CASSTVPGQGNTQYF.

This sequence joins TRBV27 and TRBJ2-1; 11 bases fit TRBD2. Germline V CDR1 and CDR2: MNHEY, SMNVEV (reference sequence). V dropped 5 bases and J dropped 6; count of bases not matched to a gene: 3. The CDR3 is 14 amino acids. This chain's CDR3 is CASSRGTSGNEQFF. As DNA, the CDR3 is TGTGCCAGCAGTCGCGGGACTAGCGGCAATGAGCAGTTCTTC.

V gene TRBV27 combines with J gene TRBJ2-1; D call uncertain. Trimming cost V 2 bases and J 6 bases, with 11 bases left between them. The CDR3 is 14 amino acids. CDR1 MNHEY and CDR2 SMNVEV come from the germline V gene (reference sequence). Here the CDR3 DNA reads TGTGCCAGCAGTTTAGAGGCGGTGCCCAATGAGCAGTTCTTC. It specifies CASSLEAVPNEQFF.

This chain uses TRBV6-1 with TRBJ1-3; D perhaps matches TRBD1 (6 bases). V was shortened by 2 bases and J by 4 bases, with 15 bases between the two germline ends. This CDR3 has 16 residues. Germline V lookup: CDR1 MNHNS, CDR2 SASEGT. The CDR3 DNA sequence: TGTGCCAGCAGTGAAAGGGGGGGCTCATCCGGAAACACCATATATTTT. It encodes CASSERGGSSGNTIYF.

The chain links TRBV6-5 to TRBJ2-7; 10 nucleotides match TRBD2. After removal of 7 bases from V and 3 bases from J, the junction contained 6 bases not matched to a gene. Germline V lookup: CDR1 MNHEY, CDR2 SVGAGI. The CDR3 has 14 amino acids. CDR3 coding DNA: TGTGCCAGCATTCCGACTAGCGGGTTCTACGAGCAGTACTTC. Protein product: CASIPTSGFYEQYF.

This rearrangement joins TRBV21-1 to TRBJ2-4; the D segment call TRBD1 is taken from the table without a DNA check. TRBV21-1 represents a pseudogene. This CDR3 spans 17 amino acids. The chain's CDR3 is CASSKRQVPRAKNIQYF. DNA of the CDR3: TGTGCCAGCAGCAAAAGGCAGGTCCCTCGAGCCAAAAACATTCAGTACTTC.

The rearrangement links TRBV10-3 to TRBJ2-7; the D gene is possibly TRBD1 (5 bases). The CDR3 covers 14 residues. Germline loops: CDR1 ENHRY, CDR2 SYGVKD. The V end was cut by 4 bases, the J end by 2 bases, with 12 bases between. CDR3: CAISGGYRTYEQYF. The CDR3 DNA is TGTGCCATCAGTGGGGGTTACAGGACCTACGAGCAGTACTTC.

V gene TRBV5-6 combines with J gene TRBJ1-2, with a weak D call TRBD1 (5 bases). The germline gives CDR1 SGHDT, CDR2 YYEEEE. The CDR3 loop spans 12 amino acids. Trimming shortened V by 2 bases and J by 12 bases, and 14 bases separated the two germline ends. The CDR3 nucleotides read TGTGCCAGCAGCTTAGCCGCCGTGGGGCACACCTTC. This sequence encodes CASSLAAVGHTF.

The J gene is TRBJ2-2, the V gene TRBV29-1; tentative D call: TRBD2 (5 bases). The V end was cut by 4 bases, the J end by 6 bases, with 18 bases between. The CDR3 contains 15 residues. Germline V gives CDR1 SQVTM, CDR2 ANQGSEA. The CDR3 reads CSVVRGGSYSGELFF. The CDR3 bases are TGCAGCGTTGTGCGAGGTGGGAGTTATTCCGGGGAGCTGTTTTTT.

For the CDR3, the DNA is TGCGCCAGCAGCCCCTCGGGGGGGCCCCAGTCCCAGTACTTC. This gives the protein CASSPSGGPQSQYF. V gene TRBV5-1 combines with J gene TRBJ2-5; the match to TRBD2 covers 8 bases. Germline values: CDR1 SGHRS, CDR2 YFSETQ. This CDR3 region has 14 residues. V was pared by 4 bases and J by 9 bases, with 11 bases of the junction left unmatched.

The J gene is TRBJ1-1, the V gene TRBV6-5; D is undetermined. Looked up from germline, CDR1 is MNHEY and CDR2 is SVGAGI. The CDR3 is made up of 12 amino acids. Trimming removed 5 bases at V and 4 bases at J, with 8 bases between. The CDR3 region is CASSRYSTEAFF. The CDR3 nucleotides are TGTGCCAGCAGTCGATATAGCACTGAAGCTTTCTTT.

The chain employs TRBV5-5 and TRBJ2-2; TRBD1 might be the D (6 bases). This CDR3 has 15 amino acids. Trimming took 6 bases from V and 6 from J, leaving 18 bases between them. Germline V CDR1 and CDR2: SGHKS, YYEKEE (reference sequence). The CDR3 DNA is TGTGCCAGCACCCTGAGGGGGAGAGCGGCCGGGGAGCTGTTTTTT. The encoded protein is CASTLRGRAAGELFF.

CDR3 nucleotide sequence: TGTGCCAGCGAAACTGCTGCTAACGGCTACACCTTC. Amino acid sequence: CASETAANGYTF. This chain links TRBV28 with TRBJ1-2; D uncertain. Germline assignment: CDR1 MDHEN and CDR2 SYDVKM. This CDR3 spans 12 amino acids. V was cut by 8 bases and J by 8 bases, with 15 bases left in between.

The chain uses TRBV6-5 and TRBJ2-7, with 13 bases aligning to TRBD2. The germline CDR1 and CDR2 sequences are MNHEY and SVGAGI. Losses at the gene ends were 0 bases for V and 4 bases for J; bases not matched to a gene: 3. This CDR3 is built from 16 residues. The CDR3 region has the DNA TGTGCCAGCAGTTACTCCGGACTAGCGGGAGCGTACGAGCAGTACTTC. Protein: CASSYSGLAGAYEQYF.